In its sample, the clone carrying this T cell receptor (beta chain) was seen a few times. Its target is not known. The V gene lost 0 bases and the J gene lost 3 bases, with 3 bases spanning the gap. Germline assignment: CDR1 SGHNT and CDR2 YYREEE (reference sequence). The CDR3 is 12 amino acids. Time point in this sample: patch test 1, 2 weeks after DPC sensitization. The treatment: therapeutic diphenylcyclopropenone sensitization with weekly scalp DPC. Extraction yielded total RNA from whole blood (unfractionated). This sample is drawn from a study of human T cells and chemical hapten exposure. Authors' data handling: Counting gave a median of around 100,000 TCRs per sample, with values ranging from 23,224 to 690,600. TCRdb passed the RACE reads through MiXCR, listing each CDR3 protein once. TCRdb, not the original authors, processed these V and J calls. This table holds over 45,000 distinct CDR3 sequences, 7.5% to 10% found once.

Notes on the study in general: Since the donors had alopecia, their immune response may not be the same as that of healthy people. Significantly greater numbers of large CDR3 similarity clusters came from expanded TCRs than from controls.

The V call is TRBV5-4, the J call TRBJ1-2, with D hard to call. This clonotype originated in a woman between 40 and 55 years old with alopecia areata. Some clones in this sample may be carry-over from other donors' samples. The sample consisted of whole blood, taken in connection with sensitization to the hapten diphenylcyclopropenone (DPC). The CDR3 bases are TGTGCCAGCAGCTTGGAAGACTATGGCTACACCTTC. It yields the protein CASSLEDYGYTF.